The following is a TCR beta chain sequence with its context. Its antigen is still unknown. The ends were cut back, 0 bases at V and 1 base at J, with 7 bases in the middle. This CDR3 spans 15 amino acids. Germline V lookup: CDR1 SGHRS, CDR2 YFSETQ. These data belong to a study of blood T cells in healthy people across ages. Alongside a J-beta primer mix, a sample-barcoded 5' primer served in a second PCR lasting roughly 6 to 11 cycles. TCRdb analysed the 5' RACE reads with MiXCR anew, one entry per CDR3 protein. The table records more than 1 million distinct CDR3 sequences, 35% to 55% of them present only once. Drawing of peripheral blood yielded 8.5 to 10 milliliters from each donor. Study-wide points: Nothing was known about donor CMV status, and this possibly confounded expanded clonotype changes.

Sequencing was performed on blood. The clonotype originates from a woman aged 60-75 years in good health. V and J are TRBV5-1 and TRBJ2-2, with D unresolved. The CDR3 DNA reads TGCGCCAGCAGCTTGGGCCAGATGAACACCGGGGAGCTGTTTTTT. Amino acids: CASSLGQMNTGELFF. The variable domain in full, completed from reference TRBV5-1 and TRBJ2-2, reads KAGVTQTPRYLIKTRGQQVTLSCSPISGHRSVSWYQQTPGQGLQFLFEYFSETQRNKGNFPGRFSGRQFSNSRSEMNVSTLELGDSALYLCASSLGQMNTGELFFGEGSRLTVL.